Listed below are T cell receptor beta chains from one sample, sequenced in a study of shared T cell receptors in the human thymus. The data were produced by immunoSEQ multiplex PCR, yet TCRdb's version contains in-frame clones alone and is incomplete. The sample holds roughly 660,000 clones, over 75% seen once. This same sample was also taken into another study, of human thymus T cells.

Material: thymocytes. All receptors derive from a boy less than two years old with a congenital heart defect. Each CDR3 is given with its conserved first and last residue. The D gene is left open where the match is weak. Rows give clone size only sometimes, using once, few, many, or a class for an expanded clone.

TRBD1	TRBV27	-	TRBJ2-7	TGTGCCAGCAGTCCAGGGACAGGGGAAGCTTACGAGCAGTACTTC	CASSPGTGEAYEQYF
TRBD1	TRBV5-1	-	TRBJ2-3	TGCGCCAGCAGCCGGGACAGGGGGAGGGATACGCAGTATTTT	CASSRDRGRDTQYF
TRBD2	TRBV23-1	-	TRBJ2-5	TGCGCCAGCAGACCTAGGGGGGTAGCGGGAGGAGAGACCCAGTACTTC	CASRPRGVAGGETQYF
-	TRBV13	-	TRBJ2-4	TGTGCCAGCAGCTTAGCCGCCGGCATTCAGTACTTC	CASSLAAGIQYF
TRBD2	TRBV30	once	TRBJ2-1	TGTGGCTGGAGGCGTACAGCCCCCCAGCGTAGGACTAGCGGGAGCGGGGGGGGTTACAATGAGCAGTTCTTC	CGWRRTAPQRRTSGSGGGYNEQFF
-	TRBV18	-	TRBJ2-7	TGTGCCAGCTCACCGGGACTCTACTACGAGCAGTACTTC	CASSPGLYYEQYF
TRBD1	TRBV7-6	-	TRBJ1-1	TGTGCCAGCAGCCACCGGACAGGCCCGCGGATCGCTGAAGCTTTCTTT	CASSHRTGPRIAEAFF
-	TRBV5-1	-	TRBJ2-1	TGCGCCAGCAGCTTGGAGTTACTAGCCTTCAGCTCCTACAATGAGCAGTTCTTC	CASSLELLAFSSYNEQFF
TRBD1	TRBV6-6	-	TRBJ2-7	TGTGCCAGCAGATTAACAGGGGCTAGCTCCTACGAGCAGTACTTC	CASRLTGASSYEQYF
TRBD2	TRBV4-3	once	TRBJ2-1	TGCGCCAGCAGCCCGGAACTGGGACTAGCGGGAGGGGCGAATGAGCAGTTCTTC	CASSPELGLAGGANEQFF
TRBD2	TRBV30	-	TRBJ2-1	TGTGCCTGGAGTGTGACCCATCTACGGGCGGGGGGTGGAAATGAGCAGTTCTTC	CAWSVTHLRAGGGNEQFF
TRBD1	TRBV28	-	TRBJ1-2	TGTGCCAGCAGTTCGGGACAGGGCTATGGCTACACCTTC	CASSSGQGYGYTF
-	TRBV10-3	few	TRBJ1-2	TGTGCCATCAGCGACCCTGTACAGGGAAGCTACACCTTC	CAISDPVQGSYTF
TRBD1	TRBV19	-	TRBJ2-7	TGTGCCAGTAGACGGGACAGGTCCTACGAGCAGTACTTC	CASRRDRSYEQYF
TRBD1	TRBV5-6	-	TRBJ2-7	TGTGCCAGCAGCTTGTTTGGGACAGACTACGAGCAGTACTTC	CASSLFGTDYEQYF
-	TRBV7-2	-	TRBJ2-7	TGTGCCAGCAGCCTTACCCGGGGGAGCTCCTACGAGCAGTACTTC	CASSLTRGSSYEQYF
TRBD1	TRBV2	-	TRBJ1-2	TGTGCCAGCAGAGGACAGGAGATTAGCTATGGCTACACCTTC	CASRGQEISYGYTF
-	TRBV14	-	TRBJ2-3	TGTGCCAGCAGCCACAGGGTTAGGCAGTATTTT	CASSHRVRQYF
-	TRBV4-2	-	TRBJ1-3	TGTGCCAGCAGCCAAGGCGGGAGGGAGCCTGGAAACACCATATATTTT	CASSQGGREPGNTIYF
-	TRBV19	-	TRBJ1-1	TGTGCCAGTAGTCCCCGGGGTCGGGGGAACACTGAAGCTTTCTTT	CASSPRGRGNTEAFF
TRBD2	TRBV28	-	TRBJ2-7	TGTGCCAGCAGCCCGGGGTGGGGCGGGAGGGAATTCTCCTACGAGCAGTACTTC	CASSPGWGGREFSYEQYF
-	TRBV9	-	TRBJ1-3	TGTGCCAGCAGCGGGGGGGGGTTTCACCTGGCTGGAAACACCATATATTTT	CASSGGGFHLAGNTIYF
TRBD2	TRBV5-6	-	TRBJ2-7	TGTGCCAGCAGCTTGGATATTAGCGGGATCTACGAGCAGTACTTC	CASSLDISGIYEQYF
TRBD1	TRBV5-6	once	TRBJ1-2	TGTGCCAGCAGCTTGGCCGACAGGGGAGGAGGGGGCTACACCTTC	CASSLADRGGGGYTF
TRBD1	TRBV29-1	-	TRBJ2-1	TGCAGCGTTGGCGGACAGGGGTACAATGAGCAGTTCTTC	CSVGGQGYNEQFF